This TCR beta chain is from a study of blood T cell repertoires in COVID-19. Sequencing was performed with immunoSEQ multiplex PCR; in TCRdb, only in-frame clones are kept and a portion is missing. The sample gives roughly 190,000 clones, 75% to 85% of which show up once; 9.5% to 11% is in the top ten. What was sequenced was peripheral blood. The sequence came from a woman in her thirties or forties with COVID-19, enrolled during active disease.

The CDR3 spells CASSQGVGNRGQTGNIQYF. The CDR3 nucleotides read TGCGCCAGCAGCCAAGGGGTCGGGAATCGGGGGCAGACAGGGAACATTCAGTACTTC. The chain has TRBV4-1 and TRBJ2-4; D possibly corresponds to TRBD1 (7 bases). Per the germline V gene, CDR1 is MGHRA and CDR2 is YSYEKL. Between the trimmed V and J ends, which lost 1 base and 7 bases, there was a span of 26 bases. The CDR3 loop spans 19 amino acids.